The 27 T cell receptor beta chains reported below all come from one sample, sequenced in a study of blood T cell repertoires in COVID-19. Sequencing was performed with immunoSEQ multiplex PCR; in TCRdb, only in-frame clones are kept and a portion is missing. The sample holds about 47,000 clones, approximately 85% seen once. The specimen sequenced was peripheral blood. Receptors were obtained from a human donor with acute or convalescent COVID-19. The donor label of this sample is uncertain.

This clone was counted between two and nine times. The genes are TRBV3-1 (or the pseudogene TRBV3-2) and TRBJ1-1; D not certain. The V end lost 0 bases, the J end lost 2 bases, and 13 bases lay between the germline ends. The germline V gene encodes CDR1 LGHDT and CDR2 YNNKEL (reference sequence). The CDR3 sequence is 16 residues long. CDR3 loop: CASSQDSPPRNTEAFF. CDR3 nucleotide sequence: TGTGCCAGCAGCCAAGATTCTCCCCCTAGAAACACTGAAGCTTTCTTT.

The chain links TRBV28 to TRBJ1-5, with 7 bases that match TRBD1. In germline, CDR1 is MDHEN, CDR2 SYDVKM. This CDR3 contains 17 residues. Trimming removed 3 bases from V and 0 bases from J; junction bases left unmatched: 8. CDR3 DNA: TGTGCCAGCAGTTTTCTTCGGCAGGGGGATAGCAATCAGCCCCAGCATTTT. This translates into CASSFLRQGDSNQPQHF. The full variable domain, rest sourced from reference TRBV28 and TRBJ1-5, is DVKVTQSSRYLVKRTGEKVFLECVQDMDHENMFWYRQDPGLGLRLIYFSYDVKMKEKGDIPEGYSVSREKKERFSLILESASTNQTSMYLCASSFLRQGDSNQPQHFGDGTRLSIL.

The chain has TRBV6-5 and TRBJ1-2, with 7 bases aligning to TRBD1. The CDR3 has 12 residues. The V segment lost 10 bases and the J segment 3 bases; nucleotides outside the gene matches: 5. Germline V gene lookup returns CDR1 MNHEY and CDR2 SVGAGI. The CDR3 here is CATGTVDYGYTF. The CDR3 nucleotides are TGTGCCACCGGGACAGTTGACTATGGCTACACCTTC.

The chain joins TRBV7-2 to TRBJ1-1, with D unclear. CDR1 is SGHTA and CDR2 is FQGNSA in the germline V gene. Trimming cost V 3 bases and J 0 bases, with 11 bases left between them. This CDR3 is built from 15 residues. CDR3 loop: CASSFSATVNTEAFF. The CDR3 bases are TGTGCCAGCAGCTTTTCAGCGACGGTGAACACTGAAGCTTTCTTT.

The V and J genes are TRBV5-1 and TRBJ1-5; D is perhaps TRBD1 (6 bases). The CDR3 totals 14 residues. Germline CDR1 SGHRS, CDR2 YFSETQ. Trimming removed 2 bases from V and 5 bases from J, with 11 bases in between. Here the CDR3 reads CASSLKGGDQPQHF. CDR3 bases: TGCGCCAGCAGCTTAAAGGGGGGGGATCAGCCCCAGCATTTT.

The genes are TRBV19 and TRBJ1-2; no firm D call. Trimming shortened V by 2 bases and J by 3 bases, and 13 bases separated the two germline ends. Germline V gene data show CDR1 as LNHDA and CDR2 as SQIVND (reference sequence). CDR3 length equals 15 residues. CDR3 residues: CASSIHWGGYYGYTF. The DNA of the CDR3 is TGTGCCAGTAGTATACATTGGGGAGGTTACTATGGCTACACCTTC. Combining the CDR3 with reference TRBV19 and TRBJ1-2 gives the whole variable domain DGGITQSPKYLFRKEGQNVTLSCEQNLNHDAMYWYRQDPGQGLRLIYYSQIVNDFQKGDIAEGYSVSREKKESFPLTVTSAQKNPTAFYLCASSIHWGGYYGYTFGSGTRLTVV.

The rearrangement joins TRBV27 to TRBJ1-5; 7 nucleotides align to TRBD1. There are 16 residues in the CDR3. Germline lookup yields CDR1 MNHEY and CDR2 SMNVEV (reference sequence). After removal of 2 bases from V and 9 bases from J, the junction contained 13 bases not matched to a gene. The CDR3 loop is CASSLSRWDRQWPQHF. For the CDR3, the DNA is TGTGCCAGCAGTTTAAGCCGATGGGACAGACAATGGCCCCAGCATTTT.

This chain connects TRBV9 to TRBJ1-2, with a tentative D call TRBD1 (6 bases). The V gene's germline CDR1 is SGDLS and CDR2 YYNGEE. The CDR3 has 11 residues. The V gene lost 10 bases and the J gene lost 3 bases, with 10 bases spanning the gap. CDR3 sequence reads: CARGAHYGYTF. CDR3 nucleotide sequence: TGTGCCCGGGGGGCACACTATGGCTACACCTTC. The complete variable domain, with remaining parts taken from reference TRBV9 and TRBJ1-2, reads DSGVTQTPKHLITATGQRVTLRCSPRSGDLSVYWYQQSLDQGLQFLIQYYNGEERAKGNILERFSAQQFPDLHSELNLSSLELGDSALYFCARGAHYGYTFGSGTRLTVV.

This chain links TRBV7-8 with TRBJ2-3, with 9 bases matching TRBD2. The V and J ends lost 5 bases and 0 bases, in that order; junction bases with no gene match: 9. The CDR3 contains 17 residues. CDR1 SGHVS and CDR2 FQNEAQ come from the germline V gene. The CDR3 protein is CASSPLAGIDSTDTQYF. CDR3 in DNA: TGTGCCAGCAGCCCCCTAGCGGGAATCGACAGCACAGATACGCAGTATTTT.

This clone has a single count. V and J are TRBV7-8 and TRBJ1-5; maybe TRBD1 (5 bases). V was cut by 2 bases and J by 2 bases, with 10 bases left in between. Germline-derived CDR1 and CDR2 are SGHVS and FQNEAQ. The CDR3 runs to 15 residues. The CDR3 region has the DNA TGTGCCAGCAGCTTAATGAAACAGGGCAATCAGCCCCAGCATTTT. It yields the protein CASSLMKQGNQPQHF.

The chain links TRBV6-2 or TRBV6-3 to TRBJ1-2; 7 nucleotides line up with TRBD1. The CDR3 runs 15 residues. CDR1 and CDR2 from the germline V gene are MNHEY and SVGEGT. The J segment lost 4 bases and the V segment lost 3 bases, leaving 8 bases of the junction unmatched. The CDR3 loop reads CASSYPAQGIYGYTF. CDR3 DNA: TGTGCCAGCAGTTATCCCGCACAGGGGATCTATGGCTACACCTTC.

V and J are TRBV7-2 and TRBJ2-7; unclear D gene. This CDR3 comprises 18 residues. The germline CDR1 and CDR2 sequences are SGHTA and FQGNSA. V lost 2 bases and J lost 3, with 23 bases in between. CDR3 sequence: CASSLYGLDTAPIYEQYF. The DNA of the CDR3 is TGTGCCAGCAGCTTATACGGCCTCGACACCGCCCCAATCTACGAGCAGTACTTC.

The chain is built from TRBV7-8 and TRBJ1-1; TRBD1 might be the D (5 bases). Between the trimmed V and J ends, which lost 3 bases and 2 bases, there was a span of 13 bases. The CDR3 runs to 15 residues. Germline-derived CDR1 and CDR2 are SGHVS and FQNEAQ. The CDR3 loop is CASSFRPQVNTEAFF. The CDR3, as DNA: TGTGCCAGCAGCTTTCGACCACAGGTAAACACTGAAGCTTTCTTT. The full variable domain, completed using reference TRBV7-8 and TRBJ1-1, is GAGVSQSPRYKVAKRGQDVALRCDPISGHVSLFWYQQALGQGPEFLTYFQNEAQLDKSGLPSDRFFAERPEGSVSTLKIQRTQQEDSAVYLCASSFRPQVNTEAFFGQGTRLTVV.

This chain uses TRBV7-7 with TRBJ1-1, with no clear D. Per germline, CDR1 SSHAT and CDR2 FNYEAQ (reference sequence). The CDR3 has 14 residues. V lost 1 base, J lost 5 bases, and 11 bases lay in between. The CDR3 DNA sequence: TGTGCCAGCAGCTTAGAAACAAGGAGAACTGAAGCTTTCTTT. This codes for CASSLETRRTEAFF.

CDR3 coding DNA: TGTGCCAGCAGCCCCCGCAGACAGGGGAAGAATCAGCCCCAGCATTTT. Its protein product is CASSPRRQGKNQPQHF. The V gene is TRBV21-1, the J gene TRBJ1-5; the table calls TRBD1, which could not be checked here. TRBV21-1 is designated a pseudogene. The CDR3 totals 16 residues.

The rearrangement uses TRBV18 and TRBJ1-1, with D perhaps TRBD1 (6 bases). The V end lost 0 bases, the J end lost 7 bases, and 12 bases lay between the germline ends. CDR3 size: 14 residues. The germline V gene has CDR1 KGHSH and CDR2 LQKENI. The CDR3 DNA follows: TGTGCCAGCTCACCACCGGGGAGAGGGGGTGAAGCTTTCTTT. Translated, it gives CASSPPGRGGEAFF. The full variable domain, in which reference TRBV18 and TRBJ1-1 provide the parts outside the CDR3, is NAGVMQNPRHLVRRRGQEARLRCSPMKGHSHVYWYRQLPEEGLKFMVYLQKENIIDESGMPKERFSAEFPKEGPSILRIQQVVRGDSAAYFCASSPPGRGGEAFFGQGTRLTVV.

The V gene is TRBV4-2, the J gene TRBJ1-2; 7 nucleotides match TRBD1. The CDR3 has 15 residues. J was trimmed by 8 bases and V by 0 bases; bases with no gene match: 9. The germline V gene encodes CDR1 LGHNA and CDR2 YNFKEQ. CDR3 sequence reads: CASSQDTQGVGGYTF. The CDR3 nucleotides read TGTGCCAGCAGCCAAGATACGCAGGGGGTTGGCGGCTACACCTTC.

The V gene is TRBV10-3, the J gene TRBJ2-3; 10 positions match TRBD2. Germline trimming cut 4 bases from V and 2 bases from J; bases unmatched to any gene: 3. The CDR3 sequence is 15 residues long. CDR1 ENHRY and CDR2 SYGVKD come from the germline V gene. The CDR3 DNA follows: TGTGCCATCAGTGTGGGACTAGCGACCACAGATACGCAGTATTTT. Amino acids: CAISVGLATTDTQYF.

V is TRBV28 and J is TRBJ1-6; TRBD1 matches 9 bases. Germline CDR1 reads MDHEN; CDR2 reads SYDVKM. The CDR3 is made up of 13 amino acids. V shed 4 bases, J shed 9 bases, and the junction held 1 base outside the gene matches. The CDR3 reads CASSWTGVSPLHF. CDR3 in DNA: TGTGCCAGCAGTTGGACAGGGGTTTCACCCCTCCACTTT.

The V call is TRBV2, the J call TRBJ2-7; D gene ambiguous. The CDR3 consists of 15 residues. V was clipped by 3 bases and J by 0 bases, with 12 bases between them. Germline lookup yields CDR1 SNHLY and CDR2 FYNNEI. Here the CDR3 DNA reads TGTGCCAGCAGTGAGGCGCAGGTTAGCTCCTACGAGCAGTACTTC. It translates to CASSEAQVSSYEQYF.

This clone was seen a few times. CDR3 sequence (DNA): TGTGCCTGGAGTTCTGGACAGAGTAATGAAAAACTGTTTTTT. Protein product: CAWSSGQSNEKLFF. This rearrangement joins TRBV30 to TRBJ1-4, with D possibly being TRBD1 (6 bases). This CDR3 comprises 14 residues. V lost 2 bases, J lost 4 bases, and 11 bases lay in between. Germline V CDR1 and CDR2: GTSNPN, SVGIG (reference sequence).

Only a few counts were recorded for this clone. This sequence joins TRBV4-2 and TRBJ1-4, with 8 nucleotides matching TRBD1. V dropped 1 base and J dropped 7; count of bases not matched to a gene: 2. Looked up from germline, CDR1 is LGHNA and CDR2 is YNFKEQ. The CDR3 runs to 14 residues. The CDR3, as DNA: TGTGCCAGCAGCCAAGGACAGGGGACTGAAAAACTGTTTTTT. Protein sequence: CASSQGQGTEKLFF.

In this sample, this clone turned up once. The genes are TRBV19 and TRBJ2-3, with D perhaps TRBD1 (6 bases). The CDR3 spans 15 residues. The ends were cut back, 5 bases at V and 0 bases at J, with 12 bases in the middle. Germline CDR1 and CDR2: LNHDA and SQIVND (reference sequence). CDR3 sequence reads: CASSLQGSSTDTQYF. CDR3 in DNA: TGTGCCAGTAGTCTACAGGGATCGAGCACAGATACGCAGTATTTT.

J is TRBJ1-2 and V is TRBV6-4, with TRBD1 as a possible D gene (5 bases). The CDR3 contains 13 residues. Per the germline V gene, CDR1 is MRHNA and CDR2 is SNTAGT. Trimming cost V 6 bases and J 6 bases, with 14 bases left between them. CDR3 residues: CASSTNSGNGYTF. In DNA form, the CDR3 reads TGTGCCAGCAGCACCAACTCAGGGAATGGCTACACCTTC.

The chain uses TRBV20-1 and TRBJ1-1; D might be TRBD1 (5 bases). The germline V gene has CDR1 DFQATT and CDR2 SNEGSKA (reference sequence). V gave up 3 bases and J gave up 6 bases, with 17 bases separating them. The CDR3 consists of 14 residues. CDR3 residues: CSASSGDWIPEAFF. For the CDR3, the DNA is TGCAGTGCTAGTAGCGGGGACTGGATCCCTGAAGCTTTCTTT.

This rearrangement joins TRBV7-9 to TRBJ2-3; the D gene is possibly TRBD2 (6 bases). Trimming removed 2 bases from V and 1 base from J, with 7 bases in between. Germline V gene sequence: CDR1 SEHNR, CDR2 FQNEAQ (reference sequence). The CDR3 sequence is 14 residues long. The CDR3 nucleotides read TGTGCCAGCAGCTTATTAGCGGGCACAGATACGCAGTATTTT. The encoded protein is CASSLLAGTDTQYF.

V gene TRBV30 combines with J gene TRBJ2-1; 10 bases are a match to TRBD2. The length of the CDR3 is 13 residues. Germline loops: CDR1 GTSNPN, CDR2 SVGIG (reference sequence). The V and J ends lost 6 bases and 4 bases, in that order; junction bases with no gene match: 3. The CDR3 region is CACLAGGYNEQFF. In DNA form, the CDR3 reads TGTGCCTGTTTAGCGGGGGGATACAATGAGCAGTTCTTC. Supplemented by reference TRBV30 and TRBJ2-1, the full variable domain reads SQTIHQWPATLVQPVGSPLSLECTVEGTSNPNLYWYRQAAGRGLQLLFYSVGIGQISSEVPQNLSASRPQDRQFILSSKKLLLSDSGFYLCACLAGGYNEQFFGPGTRLTVL.